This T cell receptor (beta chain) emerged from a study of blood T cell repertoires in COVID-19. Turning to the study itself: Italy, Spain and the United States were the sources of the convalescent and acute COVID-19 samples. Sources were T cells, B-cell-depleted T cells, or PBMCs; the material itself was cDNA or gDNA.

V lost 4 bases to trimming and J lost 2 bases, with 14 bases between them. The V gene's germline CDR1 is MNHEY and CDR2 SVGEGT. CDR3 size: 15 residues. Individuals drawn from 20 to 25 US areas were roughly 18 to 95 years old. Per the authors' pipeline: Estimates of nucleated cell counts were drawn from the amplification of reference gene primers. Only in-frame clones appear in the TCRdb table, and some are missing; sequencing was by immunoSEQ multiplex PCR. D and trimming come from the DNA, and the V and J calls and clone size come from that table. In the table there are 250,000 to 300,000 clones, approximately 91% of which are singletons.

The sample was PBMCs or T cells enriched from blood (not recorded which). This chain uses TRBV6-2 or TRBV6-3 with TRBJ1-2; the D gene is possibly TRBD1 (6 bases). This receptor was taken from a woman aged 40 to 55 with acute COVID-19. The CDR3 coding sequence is TGTGCCAGCAGTTCCCACAAGACAGGCAACTATGGCTACACCTTC. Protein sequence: CASSSHKTGNYGYTF.